The source of this T cell receptor beta chain is a study of CD8 T cells in Susac syndrome. About the study: When blood was drawn, patients with Susac syndrome were on intravenous immunoglobulin alone, on corticosteroids, or therapy-naive.

After extraction with the RNeasy kit, about 0.5 to 1 ug of the RNA was reverse transcribed using random hexamers. Amplification of TCR beta CDR3 spanned 54 Vbeta and 13 Jbeta via immunoSEQ multiplex PCR. TCRdb processed the immunoSEQ multiplex PCR reads anew with MiXCR; each CDR3 protein has one entry. Altogether roughly 150,000 distinct CDR3 sequences are present, 95% being singletons, with the ten largest covering more than 0.075%. Germline CDR1 reads ENHRY; CDR2 reads SYGVKD. V was clipped by 5 bases and J by 5 bases; unmatched bases: 4. This CDR3 has 14 amino acids. A word on this clonotype: No antigen is known for it.

Study-wide results and caveats: Within Susac syndrome CD4+ T cell repertoires, clonal expansion was not evident.

V gene TRBV10-3 combines with J gene TRBJ2-4, with 9 nucleotides matching TRBD1. The origin of this receptor is a human donor with Susac syndrome. The sequenced sample was CD4+ T cells from PBMCs. The CDR3 region is CAISTDRGENIQYF. CDR3 DNA: TGTGCCATCAGTACCGACAGGGGGGAAAACATTCAGTACTTC.